These 10 T cell receptor beta chains share one sample of origin, sequenced in a study of vaccination effects on CD4 cells after COVID-19. Before any sequencing was done, the ViraFEST assay used viral peptide pools to expand antigen-specific CD4+ T cells. Subsequent to a culture period of 10 to 11 days, CD4+ T cells were isolated. None of the vaccinated had previously contracted SARS-CoV-2, and their nucleocapsid antibodies tested negative. Method: immunoSEQ multiplex PCR; TCRdb's copy keeps in-frame clones and lacks some. The sample contains 30,000 to 40,000 clones, around 70% of which appear only once. Their antigens are not known. This sample comprised CD4+ T cells from PBMCs cultured with SARS-CoV-2 spike peptides, obtained before COVID-19 vaccination. The receptors derive from a human donor who received a COVID-19 vaccine.

The V call is TRBV7-9, the J call TRBJ1-1, with TRBD1 as a possible D gene (5 bases). V was trimmed by 3 bases and J by 4 bases, leaving 12 bases between them. Germline CDR1 SEHNR, CDR2 FQNEAQ (reference sequence). The CDR3 extends over 14 amino acids. CDR3 DNA: TGTGCCAGCAGCTTTAGGGGTCTCGGCACTGAAGCTTTCTTT. Translating it yields CASSFRGLGTEAFF.

This clone was detected once. The chain combines TRBV6-4 with TRBJ2-3, with 9 bases matching TRBD2. Germline loops: CDR1 MRHNA, CDR2 SNTAGT. The CDR3 loop spans 15 amino acids. With 3 bases clipped from V and 0 bases from J, the junction kept 1 base outside the gene matches. The CDR3 loop is CASSEAGGSTDTQYF. The CDR3 DNA reads TGTGCCAGCAGTGAAGCGGGGGGTAGCACAGATACGCAGTATTTT.

In its sample, this clone was seen a few times. The genes are TRBV19 and TRBJ1-2; the D is unclear. V was cut by 7 bases and J by 0 bases, with 6 bases left in between. The germline V gene encodes CDR1 LNHDA and CDR2 SQIVND (reference sequence). The CDR3 sequence is 12 residues long. The CDR3, as DNA: TGTGCCAGTAAAAGTCCTAACTATGGCTACACCTTC. Translation gives CASKSPNYGYTF. Based on the CDR3 plus reference TRBV19 and TRBJ1-2, the full variable domain is DGGITQSPKYLFRKEGQNVTLSCEQNLNHDAMYWYRQDPGQGLRLIYYSQIVNDFQKGDIAEGYSVSREKKESFPLTVTSAQKNPTAFYLCASKSPNYGYTFGSGTRLTVV.

V usage is TRBV18 and J usage is TRBJ2-5, with 12 bases lining up with TRBD2. CDR1 is KGHSH, CDR2 LQKENI, per germline. The CDR3 sequence is 18 residues long. Trimming at V came to 3 bases and at J to 2 bases, leaving 10 bases not matched to a gene. CDR3 DNA sequence: TGTGCCAGCTCACCCCCTACCTCGACTAGCGGGGGACAAGAGACCCAGTACTTC. Its translation: CASSPPTSTSGGQETQYF. The whole variable domain, filled in from reference TRBV18 and TRBJ2-5, reads NAGVMQNPRHLVRRRGQEARLRCSPMKGHSHVYWYRQLPEEGLKFMVYLQKENIIDESGMPKERFSAEFPKEGPSILRIQQVVRGDSAAYFCASSPPTSTSGGQETQYFGPGTRLLVL.

The chain employs TRBV28 and TRBJ1-1; D is ambiguous. V gave up 2 bases and J gave up 1 base, with 11 bases separating them. Germline values: CDR1 MDHEN, CDR2 SYDVKM. The CDR3 length is 15 residues. In DNA form, the CDR3 reads TGTGCCAGCAGTTTAGTCGTCCGAGCGAACACTGAAGCTTTCTTT. The encoded protein is CASSLVVRANTEAFF.

The chain carries TRBV7-2 and TRBJ2-1; 9 bases agree with TRBD1. The germline gives CDR1 SGHTA, CDR2 FQGNSA. The CDR3 contains 15 residues. V shed 5 bases, J shed 2 bases, and the junction held 4 bases outside the gene matches. The DNA for the CDR3 is TGTGCCAGCAGCCTCGACAGGGGGACCTACAATGAGCAGTTCTTC. Its protein product is CASSLDRGTYNEQFF.

CDR3 amino acids: CASSGLGLTDTQYF. CDR3 DNA sequence: TGTGCCAGCAGCGGTCTGGGTTTAACAGATACGCAGTATTTT. V gene TRBV9 combines with J gene TRBJ2-3; D not resolved. The V end was cut by 3 bases, the J end by 3 bases, with 11 bases between. CDR3 length: 14 residues. Per the germline V gene, CDR1 is SGDLS and CDR2 is YYNGEE.

V and J are TRBV29-1 and TRBJ1-2, with 7 bases identical to TRBD1. Germline lookup yields CDR1 SQVTM and CDR2 ANQGSEA. With 6 bases clipped from V and 8 bases from J, the junction kept 12 bases outside the gene matches. The CDR3 runs to 13 residues. The CDR3 loop is CSVRQGIWRGYTF. The CDR3 DNA follows: TGCAGCGTCAGACAGGGAATTTGGCGGGGCTACACCTTC.

The chain couples TRBV28 to TRBJ2-7; D may be TRBD2 (5 bases). V lost 6 bases and J 1 base, leaving 13 bases between the germline ends. CDR1 and CDR2 from the germline V gene are MDHEN and SYDVKM. CDR3 size: 14 residues. The CDR3 sequence is CASSAPGVSYEQYF. CDR3 sequence (DNA): TGTGCCAGCAGCGCCCCCGGGGTTTCCTACGAGCAGTACTTC.

The genes are TRBV4-1 and TRBJ2-5, with 7 bases fitting TRBD1. The germline CDR1 and CDR2 sequences are MGHRA and YSYEKL. This CDR3 region has 15 residues. After removal of 0 bases from V and 8 bases from J, the junction contained 9 bases not matched to a gene. The CDR3, as DNA: TGCGCCAGCAGCCAAGATCGGGTCAGGGGGTTCACCCAGTACTTC. Translating it yields CASSQDRVRGFTQYF.